Listed here are 19 T cell receptor beta chains from one sample, sequenced in a study of blood T cell repertoires in COVID-19. TCRdb's table, derived via immunoSEQ multiplex PCR, lists solely in-frame clones and lacks some. Among about 69,000 clones, approximately 89% were seen once, and the ten largest hold around 5.2%. The sequenced material came from peripheral blood. These receptor sequences come from a woman in her forties or fifties with active COVID-19.

This chain uses TRBV5-1 with TRBJ2-3; 8 bases agree with TRBD1. The length of the CDR3 is 15 residues. Germline CDR1 reads SGHRS; CDR2 reads YFSETQ. V gave up 0 bases and J gave up 8 bases; unmatched junction bases: 8. CDR3 nucleotides: TGCGCCAGCAGCTTGGTGATGCAGGGGGCAGGTACGCAGTATTTT. Protein: CASSLVMQGAGTQYF.

This rearrangement joins TRBV30 to TRBJ2-7, with D possibly being TRBD1 (5 bases). The CDR3 extends over 14 amino acids. CDR1 and CDR2 (germline): GTSNPN, SVGIG (reference sequence). Trimming took 2 bases from V and 3 from J, leaving 14 bases between them. CDR3 sequence: CAWSRNRKSYEQYF. The CDR3, as DNA: TGTGCCTGGAGTAGGAACAGGAAGAGCTACGAGCAGTACTTC.

This clone has only one observation. The chain combines TRBV11-2 with TRBJ1-4; D is perhaps TRBD1 (5 bases). CDR1 is SGHAT and CDR2 is FQNNGV in the germline V gene. This CDR3 is 11 amino acids long. V gave up 2 bases and J gave up 17 bases, with 12 bases separating them. CDR3: CASSLNAGDFF. The CDR3 DNA sequence: TGTGCCAGCAGCTTAAATGCGGGGGATTTTTTT.

The genes are TRBV5-1 and TRBJ2-1; weak D call: TRBD2 (6 bases). The V end was cut by 0 bases, the J end by 6 bases, with 7 bases between. The V gene's germline CDR1 is SGHRS and CDR2 YFSETQ. This CDR3 has 13 residues. Written as DNA, the CDR3 is TGCGCCAGCAGCTTGGCCGGGGGCAATGAGCAGTTCTTC. Residues: CASSLAGGNEQFF.

The chain couples TRBV19 to TRBJ2-3; 12 nucleotides align to TRBD2. The CDR3 sequence is 15 residues long. Germline V gene data show CDR1 as LNHDA and CDR2 as SQIVND (reference sequence). V trimming: 6 bases; J trimming: 4 bases; junction bases outside the gene matches: 5. Written as DNA, the CDR3 is TGTGCCAGTAGATGGGGGACTAGCGGGCCAGATACGCAGTATTTT. It is translated as CASRWGTSGPDTQYF. Together with reference TRBV19 and TRBJ2-3, the CDR3 gives the full variable domain: DGGITQSPKYLFRKEGQNVTLSCEQNLNHDAMYWYRQDPGQGLRLIYYSQIVNDFQKGDIAEGYSVSREKKESFPLTVTSAQKNPTAFYLCASRWGTSGPDTQYFGPGTRLTVL.

The V and J genes are TRBV10-3 and TRBJ1-3; D is ambiguous. The V end was cut by 11 bases, the J end by 0 bases, with 8 bases between. The germline gives CDR1 ENHRY, CDR2 SYGVKD. This CDR3 spans 12 amino acids. The CDR3 reads CALLGSGNTIYF. The CDR3 region has the DNA TGTGCCTTGCTCGGCTCTGGAAACACCATATATTTT.

The J gene is TRBJ1-1, the V gene TRBV11-2; maybe TRBD1 (5 bases). This CDR3 comprises 13 residues. CDR1 is SGHAT, CDR2 FQNNGV, per germline. V lost 5 bases and J lost 1, with 8 bases in between. The CDR3 is CASSTRENTEAFF. DNA for the CDR3: TGTGCCAGCAGCACCAGGGAGAACACTGAAGCTTTCTTT.

The chain carries TRBV18 and TRBJ2-7, with 7 bases identical to TRBD2. V was clipped by 3 bases and J by 7 bases; unmatched bases: 3. The germline V gene encodes CDR1 KGHSH and CDR2 LQKENI. This CDR3 is built from 12 residues. The CDR3 nucleotides read TGTGCCAGCTCACCGGGGGGGGATGAGCAGTACTTC. It specifies CASSPGGDEQYF.

The chain employs TRBV21-1 and TRBJ2-7; TRBD2 reflects the table's D call only, with no check against the DNA. TRBV21-1 is an annotated pseudogene. There are 18 residues in the CDR3. CDR3 DNA: TGTGCCAGCAGCGCGTCTGGGGGACTAGCGGCAAGCTCCTACGAGCAGTACTTC. This encodes CASSASGGLAASSYEQYF.

The chain combines TRBV4-1 with TRBJ2-2, with TRBD2 as a possible D gene (5 bases). The length of the CDR3 is 17 residues. Trimming pared 1 base from V and 2 bases from J, leaving 14 bases between. Germline V CDR1 and CDR2: MGHRA, YSYEKL. The CDR3 here is CASSQVHGGLNTGELFF. The CDR3, as DNA: TGCGCCAGCAGCCAAGTCCACGGCGGACTTAACACCGGGGAGCTGTTTTTT.

The V gene is TRBV30, the J gene TRBJ2-7; TRBD1 matches 9 bases. The CDR3 is 13 amino acids. Germline V gene sequence: CDR1 GTSNPN, CDR2 SVGIG (reference sequence). V shed 3 bases and J 3 bases; nucleotides not matched to a gene: 3. In DNA, the CDR3 is TGTGCCTGGAGGACAGGGGGGATCTACGAGCAGTACTTC. Encoded protein: CAWRTGGIYEQYF. Full variable domain (missing parts from reference TRBV30 and TRBJ2-7): SQTIHQWPATLVQPVGSPLSLECTVEGTSNPNLYWYRQAAGRGLQLLFYSVGIGQISSEVPQNLSASRPQDRQFILSSKKLLLSDSGFYLCAWRTGGIYEQYFGPGTRLTVT.

The chain combines TRBV10-2 with TRBJ2-7, with 7 bases identical to TRBD1. Germline values: CDR1 WSHSY, CDR2 SAAADI. This CDR3 spans 15 amino acids. Trimming cost V 5 bases and J 0 bases; bases outside gene matches: 7. The CDR3 sequence is CASSNRQGGSYEQYF. The DNA of the CDR3 is TGCGCCAGCAGTAATAGACAGGGCGGCTCCTACGAGCAGTACTTC.

V is TRBV27 and J is TRBJ1-6; unclear D gene. V dropped 4 bases and J dropped 8 bases, with 18 bases sitting between them. CDR1 and CDR2 (germline): MNHEY, SMNVEV (reference sequence). The CDR3 sequence is 16 residues long. In DNA, the CDR3 is TGTGCCAGCAGTTCCCCCCTGCGGGGTAGGCATTCACCCCTCCACTTT. The encoded protein is CASSSPLRGRHSPLHF.

This sequence joins TRBV6-6 and TRBJ1-2; tentatively, D is TRBD1 (5 bases). Germline CDR1 is MNHNY and CDR2 is SVGAGI (reference sequence). The CDR3 covers 13 residues. Trimming stripped 6 bases from V and 2 bases from J, with 10 bases between. Here the CDR3 DNA reads TGTGCCAGCAGACTTACAGGAAACTATGGCTACACCTTC. Protein sequence: CASRLTGNYGYTF.

CDR3 residues: CASSQVAPREGYTF. The DNA of the CDR3 is TGCGCCAGCAGCCAAGTCGCCCCGAGGGAAGGCTACACCTTC. The chain joins TRBV4-1 to TRBJ1-2; D not certain. Germline V gene sequence: CDR1 MGHRA, CDR2 YSYEKL. There are 14 residues in the CDR3. The V gene lost 1 base and the J gene lost 8 bases, with 14 bases spanning the gap.

This sequence joins TRBV5-4 and TRBJ2-1; 9 nucleotides align to TRBD1. CDR3 length: 15 residues. CDR1 is SGHNT and CDR2 is YYREEE in the germline V gene (reference sequence). The V gene end was trimmed by 0 bases and the J gene end by 8 bases; junction bases not matched to a gene: 6. The CDR3 loop is CASSLAGQGKDEQFF. The CDR3, as DNA: TGTGCCAGCAGCTTGGCGGGACAGGGAAAAGATGAGCAGTTCTTC.

The V and J genes are TRBV9 and TRBJ2-7; the match to TRBD2 covers 7 bases. The V gene end was trimmed by 7 bases and the J gene end by 3 bases; junction bases not matched to a gene: 10. Germline CDR1 and CDR2: SGDLS and YYNGEE. This CDR3 contains 14 residues. The CDR3 sequence is CASGPREDLYEQYF. The CDR3, as DNA: TGTGCCAGCGGTCCCCGGGAGGACCTCTACGAGCAGTACTTC. The full variable domain, completed using reference TRBV9 and TRBJ2-7, is DSGVTQTPKHLITATGQRVTLRCSPRSGDLSVYWYQQSLDQGLQFLIQYYNGEERAKGNILERFSAQQFPDLHSELNLSSLELGDSALYFCASGPREDLYEQYFGPGTRLTVT.

The chain combines TRBV10-1 with TRBJ1-2; perhaps TRBD1 as D (5 bases). The CDR3 totals 13 residues. Trimming shortened V by 5 bases and J by 4 bases, and 11 bases separated the two germline ends. The germline V gene encodes CDR1 WNHNN and CDR2 SYGVQD (reference sequence). The DNA for the CDR3 is TGCGCCAGCAGTTTTCAGGGTTCCTATGGCTACACCTTC. Translated, it gives CASSFQGSYGYTF.

This chain links TRBV24-1 with TRBJ2-3; D gene ambiguous. The CDR3 consists of 13 residues. V was cut by 7 bases and J by 2 bases, with 9 bases left in between. The germline gives CDR1 KGHDR, CDR2 SFDVKD. DNA for the CDR3: TGTGCCACCAGATCCAAATTCACAGATACGCAGTATTTT. It specifies CATRSKFTDTQYF.